The 14 T cell receptor beta chains below were found in one sample sequenced in a study of shared clonotypes between healthy human individuals. Method: immunoSEQ multiplex PCR; TCRdb's copy keeps in-frame clones and lacks some. The repertoire holds 2 million to 2.5 million clones, with roughly 90% as singletons. The sample comprised naive CD4+ T cells from PBMCs. Subset described: CD45RA+ positively selected. These receptors were obtained from a man between 18 and 29 years old in good health. Some clones in this sample may be carry-over from other donors' samples.

The chain couples TRBV4-1 to TRBJ2-7; D ambiguous. Germline CDR1 and CDR2: MGHRA and YSYEKL. The length of the CDR3 is 16 residues. Trimming cost V 3 bases and J 3 bases, with 18 bases left between them. CDR3 region: CASSQGISTYNYEQYF. For the CDR3, the DNA is TGCGCCAGCAGCCAGGGTATTTCTACTTATAACTACGAGCAGTACTTC.

This clone showed up just once. The chain uses TRBV11-2 and TRBJ2-2, with D perhaps TRBD1 (7 bases). The V gene's germline CDR1 is SGHAT and CDR2 FQNNGV. The CDR3 runs to 16 residues. V lost 0 bases and J 4 bases, leaving 12 bases between the germline ends. The CDR3 spells CASSLDRGASTGELFF. As DNA, the CDR3 is TGTGCCAGCAGCTTAGACAGGGGGGCGAGCACCGGGGAGCTGTTTTTT.

This clone was counted once. The gene calls are TRBV29-1 and TRBJ1-1, with 7 bases aligning to TRBD1. The J segment lost 11 bases and the V segment lost 1 base, leaving 7 bases of the junction unmatched. Germline V lookup: CDR1 SQVTM, CDR2 ANQGSEA. The CDR3 contains 12 residues. The CDR3: CSVEGQGVGAFF. CDR3 DNA sequence: TGCAGCGTTGAAGGGCAGGGGGTTGGGGCTTTCTTT.

The V and J genes are TRBV6-5 and TRBJ1-4; unclear D gene. CDR1 and CDR2 from the germline V gene are MNHEY and SVGAGI. Trimming shortened V by 2 bases and J by 8 bases, and 9 bases separated the two germline ends. The CDR3 consists of 13 residues. Here the CDR3 DNA reads TGTGCCAGCAGTTACGTCTCGGGGGAAAAACTGTTTTTT. The encoded protein is CASSYVSGEKLFF.

As for this clone: Other nucleotide sequences from this sample produce the same CDR3. The J gene is TRBJ2-1, the V gene TRBV9; 14 bases are a match to TRBD2. CDR1 is SGDLS, CDR2 YYNGEE, per germline. The CDR3 has 16 residues. V trimming: 0 bases; J trimming: 7 bases; junction bases outside the gene matches: 3. CDR3 loop: CASSVGGTSGSNEQFF. The CDR3 bases are TGTGCCAGCAGCGTAGGAGGGACTAGCGGGAGTAATGAGCAGTTCTTC.

V usage is TRBV4-1 and J usage is TRBJ1-3; no reliable D call. This CDR3 has 15 amino acids. The germline V gene has CDR1 MGHRA and CDR2 YSYEKL. V lost 4 bases and J 0 bases, leaving 10 bases between the germline ends. This CDR3 is CASSPLERSGNTIYF. The CDR3 coding sequence is TGCGCCAGCAGCCCGCTGGAGCGCTCTGGAAACACCATATATTTT.

This clone was detected only once. The rearrangement links TRBV6-1 to TRBJ2-4; a possible D gene is TRBD1 (6 bases). CDR3 length equals 16 residues. Germline CDR1 MNHNS, CDR2 SASEGT. The ends were cut back, 3 bases at V and 1 base at J, with 13 bases in the middle. The chain's CDR3 is CASSDNRVEAKNIQYF. CDR3 coding DNA: TGTGCCAGCAGTGATAACAGGGTGGAGGCCAAAAACATTCAGTACTTC.

This clone occurred a few times. The rearrangement uses TRBV19 and TRBJ1-1; D not resolved. V lost 1 base and J lost 7, with 13 bases in between. The CDR3 has 14 amino acids. Germline V gene lookup returns CDR1 LNHDA and CDR2 SQIVND (reference sequence). The CDR3 is CASSIGAGSGEAFF. DNA for the CDR3: TGTGCCAGTAGTATAGGGGCCGGTTCTGGTGAAGCTTTCTTT.

The chain carries TRBV28 and TRBJ2-5, with a weak D call TRBD1 (6 bases). V was trimmed by 3 bases and J by 1 base, leaving 24 bases between them. CDR1 is MDHEN and CDR2 is SYDVKM in the germline V gene. The CDR3 contains 19 residues. CDR3 in DNA: TGTGCCAGCAGTTTGCATCGTCCTGCCTCAACGGACAGCCAAGAGACCCAGTACTTC. It yields the protein CASSLHRPASTDSQETQYF. Full variable domain (missing parts from reference TRBV28 and TRBJ2-5): DVKVTQSSRYLVKRTGEKVFLECVQDMDHENMFWYRQDPGLGLRLIYFSYDVKMKEKGDIPEGYSVSREKKERFSLILESASTNQTSMYLCASSLHRPASTDSQETQYFGPGTRLLVL.

This sequence joins TRBV28 and TRBJ2-2, with a weak D call TRBD2 (6 bases). Trimming took off 1 base at V and 4 bases at J, with 16 bases between the two ends. The germline gives CDR1 MDHEN, CDR2 SYDVKM. This CDR3 contains 17 residues. Here the CDR3 reads CASSLFSGGRGTGELFF. CDR3 coding DNA: TGTGCCAGCAGTTTATTTAGTGGAGGGCGGGGCACCGGGGAGCTGTTTTTT.

V usage is TRBV19 and J usage is TRBJ2-3; D remains unclear. The CDR3 is made up of 10 amino acids. V was cut by 4 bases and J by 10 bases, with 6 bases left in between. Germline V gene data show CDR1 as LNHDA and CDR2 as SQIVND (reference sequence). As DNA, the CDR3 is TGTGCCAGTAGTACAGACTCGCAGTATTTT. It yields the protein CASSTDSQYF.

The genes are TRBV10-3 and TRBJ2-1; D is uncertain. Trimming left V 2 bases short and J 6 bases short, with 14 bases between. The germline V gene encodes CDR1 ENHRY and CDR2 SYGVKD. The CDR3 length is 15 residues. The CDR3 nucleotides read TGTGCCATCAGTGAGGACCGACAAACAACCAATGAGCAGTTCTTC. It is translated as CAISEDRQTTNEQFF.

The chain combines TRBV2 with TRBJ2-2, with 13 bases lining up with TRBD2. Germline trimming cut 6 bases from V and 6 bases from J; bases unmatched to any gene: 4. The CDR3 is made up of 15 amino acids. In germline, CDR1 is SNHLY, CDR2 FYNNEI. The CDR3 DNA reads as TGTGCCAGCAGGAGACTAGCGGGAGGTCCCGGGGAGCTGTTTTTT. It specifies CASRRLAGGPGELFF.

The V gene is TRBV20-1, the J gene TRBJ2-1; D not resolved. V gave up 6 bases and J gave up 9 bases, with 12 bases separating them. Germline loops: CDR1 DFQATT, CDR2 SNEGSKA (reference sequence). This CDR3 has 11 residues. CDR3 coding DNA: TGCAGTGCGCCAACGATTATTGAGCAGTTCTTC. Residues: CSAPTIIEQFF.